The 27 T cell receptor beta chains given below trace back to one sample, sequenced in a study of blood T cell repertoires in COVID-19. The protocol was immunoSEQ multiplex PCR, while the TCRdb copy is restricted to in-frame clones and leaves out a portion. The sample has 300,000 or so clones, approximately 88% seen once. Sequencing input: peripheral blood. These receptors were taken from a man between 18 and 29 years old who had recovered from COVID-19.

The chain recombines TRBV18 with TRBJ2-1; 11 bases align to TRBD2. CDR1 KGHSH and CDR2 LQKENI come from the germline V gene. This CDR3 has 19 residues. After removal of 0 bases from V and 0 bases from J, the junction contained 7 bases not matched to a gene. This chain's CDR3 is CASSPPGVAGGSSYNEQFF. The DNA for the CDR3 is TGTGCCAGCTCACCACCTGGGGTAGCGGGAGGGAGCTCCTACAATGAGCAGTTCTTC. Based on the CDR3 plus reference TRBV18 and TRBJ2-1, the full variable domain is NAGVMQNPRHLVRRRGQEARLRCSPMKGHSHVYWYRQLPEEGLKFMVYLQKENIIDESGMPKERFSAEFPKEGPSILRIQQVVRGDSAAYFCASSPPGVAGGSSYNEQFFGPGTRLTVL.

The V and J genes are TRBV6-1 and TRBJ1-3; D might be TRBD1 (5 bases). CDR1 is MNHNS, CDR2 SASEGT, per germline. This CDR3 region has 15 residues. The germline V and J ends were trimmed by 3 bases and 3 bases, with 12 bases remaining between them. The CDR3 reads CASSDRRGRGNTIYF. CDR3 DNA: TGTGCCAGCAGTGATAGAAGGGGCCGTGGAAACACCATATATTTT.

The chain joins TRBV19 to TRBJ2-7; 8 bases agree with TRBD1. Germline CDR1 LNHDA, CDR2 SQIVND (reference sequence). The CDR3 runs to 13 residues. Germline trimming cut 4 bases from V and 7 bases from J; bases unmatched to any gene: 6. The CDR3 nucleotides are TGTGCCAGTAGTAGGCAGGGGGCGCGGGAGCAGTACTTC. This gives the protein CASSRQGAREQYF.

The rearrangement links TRBV5-1 to TRBJ1-1; TRBD1 is a possible D gene (5 bases). Germline assignment: CDR1 SGHRS and CDR2 YFSETQ. The CDR3 sequence is 15 residues long. V lost 4 bases and J lost 6, with 19 bases in between. DNA for the CDR3: TGCGCCAGCAGCCTTTCTGACAGCCCAGACTCTGAAGCTTTCTTT. This encodes CASSLSDSPDSEAFF.

The rearrangement uses TRBV3-1 (or the pseudogene TRBV3-2) and TRBJ2-1; TRBD2 matches 12 bases. Germline V CDR1 and CDR2: LGHDT, YNNKEL (reference sequence). V lost 1 base and J lost 10; bases outside the gene matches: 5. The CDR3 consists of 15 residues. The CDR3 region is CASSQGLAGVEEQFF. DNA of the CDR3: TGTGCCAGCAGCCAAGGACTAGCGGGAGTAGAGGAGCAGTTCTTC.

V is TRBV5-1 and J is TRBJ2-1, with D perhaps TRBD2 (6 bases). Looked up from germline, CDR1 is SGHRS and CDR2 is YFSETQ. This CDR3 has 14 amino acids. V gave up 2 bases and J gave up 5 bases, with 11 bases separating them. CDR3 loop: CASSLRRRDNEQFF. The CDR3 coding sequence is TGCGCCAGCAGCTTAAGGCGGAGGGACAATGAGCAGTTCTTC.

The chain employs TRBV4-1 and TRBJ1-6, with D unclear. Germline CDR1 is MGHRA and CDR2 is YSYEKL. V gave up 5 bases and J gave up 0 bases, with 8 bases separating them. There are 15 residues in the CDR3. This CDR3 is CASSEGSSYNSPLHF. DNA of the CDR3: TGCGCCAGCAGCGAAGGTAGCTCCTATAATTCACCCCTCCACTTT.

This clone was detected once. This rearrangement joins TRBV30 to TRBJ2-7; 11 bases line up with TRBD1. The CDR3 has 11 residues. Germline V gene lookup returns CDR1 GTSNPN and CDR2 SVGIG (reference sequence). V was pared by 7 bases and J by 7 bases, with 3 bases of the junction left unmatched. CDR3 amino acids: CASGTGGEQYF. The DNA for the CDR3 is TGTGCCTCCGGGACAGGGGGAGAGCAGTACTTC.

Comment on this clone: Within the sample, other DNA sequences also encode this same CDR3. This sequence joins TRBV9 and TRBJ2-3, with D maybe TRBD2 (6 bases). Trimming pared 0 bases from V and 1 base from J, leaving 6 bases between. Germline CDR1 and CDR2: SGDLS and YYNGEE. The CDR3 totals 14 residues. The CDR3 DNA reads as TGTGCCAGCAGCGTAGGGAGGGGCACAGATACGCAGTATTTT. Translated, it gives CASSVGRGTDTQYF.

The chain couples TRBV4-1 to TRBJ1-1, with 7 nucleotides matching TRBD1. The germline gives CDR1 MGHRA, CDR2 YSYEKL. Germline trimming cut 1 base from V and 1 base from J; bases unmatched to any gene: 9. CDR3 length: 17 residues. The CDR3 nucleotides are TGCGCCAGCAGCCAAGGAGGGGGCAACCCCCCGAACACTGAAGCTTTCTTT. This gives the protein CASSQGGGNPPNTEAFF.

The J gene is TRBJ1-2, the V gene TRBV9; no definite D call. V lost 3 bases to trimming and J lost 5 bases, with 5 bases between them. The CDR3 runs 11 residues. Germline CDR1 is SGDLS and CDR2 is YYNGEE. The CDR3: CASSAVYGYTF. The CDR3 DNA is TGTGCCAGCAGCGCCGTGTATGGCTACACCTTC.

DNA for the CDR3: TGTGCCAGCAGCCCGAGAGGACAGGACTACAATGAGCAGTTCTTC. Its translation is CASSPRGQDYNEQFF. This chain joins TRBV11-3 and TRBJ2-1; TRBD1 matches 7 bases. The length of the CDR3 is 15 residues. Looked up from germline, CDR1 is SGHNT and CDR2 is YENEEA. After removal of 5 bases from V and 3 bases from J, the junction contained 7 bases not matched to a gene.

V and J are TRBV5-4 and TRBJ2-7; 7 bases agree with TRBD1. Germline assignment: CDR1 SGHNT and CDR2 YYREEE (reference sequence). The CDR3 is 14 residues long. Unmatched junction bases numbered 7, after V lost 1 base and J lost 6 bases. Here the CDR3 reads CASSLRTGVTEQYF. CDR3 nucleotides: TGTGCCAGCAGCTTGCGTACAGGGGTTACCGAGCAGTACTTC.

The V gene is TRBV6-6, the J gene TRBJ2-1; 10 positions match TRBD2. V gave up 4 bases and J gave up 4 bases; unmatched junction bases: 1. Germline lookup yields CDR1 MNHNY and CDR2 SVGAGI (reference sequence). The CDR3 sequence is 14 residues long. CDR3 residues: CASSLAGGYNEQFF. The CDR3 DNA sequence: TGTGCCAGCAGTTTAGCGGGAGGATACAATGAGCAGTTCTTC.

The chain has TRBV7-9 and TRBJ2-7; TRBD1 is a possible D gene (6 bases). CDR3 length: 15 residues. Germline assignment: CDR1 SEHNR and CDR2 FQNEAQ (reference sequence). V shed 2 bases and J shed 6 bases, with 17 bases lying between them. As DNA, the CDR3 is TGTGCCAGCAGCTTAACGCCGGGACACAATACCGAGCAGTACTTC. It translates to CASSLTPGHNTEQYF.

The gene calls are TRBV29-1 and TRBJ2-1, with a tentative D call TRBD1 (6 bases). V lost 2 bases, J lost 2 bases, and 10 bases lay in between. Germline lookup yields CDR1 SQVTM and CDR2 ANQGSEA. This CDR3 contains 14 residues. CDR3 sequence: CSVEYREAYNEQFF. In DNA, the CDR3 is TGCAGCGTTGAATACAGGGAAGCCTACAATGAGCAGTTCTTC.

This chain joins TRBV29-1 and TRBJ2-5, with 10 nucleotides matching TRBD1. This CDR3 has 12 amino acids. Trimming removed 7 bases from V and 5 bases from J; junction bases left unmatched: 4. Germline V gene lookup returns CDR1 SQVTM and CDR2 ANQGSEA. This CDR3 is CSGDRGEETQYF. The CDR3, as DNA: TGCAGCGGGGACAGGGGAGAGGAGACCCAGTACTTC.

The V gene is TRBV27, the J gene TRBJ1-2; 8 nucleotides line up with TRBD1. V lost 2 bases, J lost 7 bases, and 3 bases stayed unmatched. CDR1 is MNHEY and CDR2 is SMNVEV in the germline V gene (reference sequence). The CDR3 has 13 amino acids. CDR3 in amino acids: CASSLGQGSGYTF. As DNA, the CDR3 is TGTGCCAGCAGTTTAGGACAGGGCAGTGGCTACACCTTC.

The chain couples TRBV11-2 to TRBJ1-6, with 7 positions matching TRBD1. CDR1 and CDR2 (germline): SGHAT, FQNNGV. After removal of 4 bases from V and 7 bases from J, the junction contained 13 bases not matched to a gene. This CDR3 comprises 17 residues. CDR3: CASSWIPAAGGNSPLHF. In DNA, the CDR3 is TGTGCCAGCAGCTGGATACCGGCGGCAGGGGGGAATTCACCCCTCCACTTT. Filled out from reference TRBV11-2 and TRBJ1-6, the complete variable domain reads EAGVAQSPRYKIIEKRQSVAFWCNPISGHATLYWYQQILGQGPKLLIQFQNNGVVDDSQLPKDRFSAERLKGVDSTLKIQPAKLEDSAVYLCASSWIPAAGGNSPLHFGNGTRLTVT.

This sequence joins TRBV5-6 and TRBJ1-2; D gene uncertain. V lost 0 bases and J lost 5, with 8 bases in between. In germline, CDR1 is SGHDT, CDR2 YYEEEE. This CDR3 region has 13 residues. The CDR3 is CASSLELRYGYTF. CDR3 DNA sequence: TGTGCCAGCAGCTTGGAGCTAAGATATGGCTACACCTTC. Complete variable domain (other parts from reference TRBV5-6 and TRBJ1-2): DAGVTQSPTHLIKTRGQQVTLRCSPKSGHDTVSWYQQALGQGPQFIFQYYEEEERQRGNFPDRFSGHQFPNYSSELNVNALLLGDSALYLCASSLELRYGYTFGSGTRLTVV.

V is TRBV25-1 and J is TRBJ1-1; TRBD1 is a possible D gene (5 bases). Per the germline V gene, CDR1 is MGHDK and CDR2 is SYGVNS. Trimming stripped 6 bases from V and 0 bases from J, with 8 bases between. The CDR3 covers 13 residues. CDR3 region: CASSAGLNTEAFF. CDR3 nucleotides: TGTGCCAGCAGCGCAGGGTTGAACACTGAAGCTTTCTTT. Full variable domain (remainder filled in from reference TRBV25-1 and TRBJ1-1): EADIYQTPRYLVIGTGKKITLECSQTMGHDKMYWYQQDPGMELHLIHYSYGVNSTEKGDLSSESTVSRIRTEHFPLTLESARPSHTSQYLCASSAGLNTEAFFGQGTRLTVV.

The CDR3 here is CASSQGAGGNNEQFF. For the CDR3, the DNA is TGTGCCAGCAGCCAAGGAGCGGGAGGAAACAATGAGCAGTTCTTC. This chain connects TRBV3-1 (or the pseudogene TRBV3-2) to TRBJ2-1, with 9 bases aligning to TRBD2. Looked up from germline, CDR1 is LGHDT and CDR2 is YNNKEL (reference sequence). V was clipped by 1 base and J by 5 bases; unmatched bases: 3. The CDR3 sequence is 15 residues long.

In DNA form, the CDR3 reads TGTGCCAGCAGCATCCCACAGGGGACCAGGGGCGATACGCAGTATTTT. Protein sequence: CASSIPQGTRGDTQYF. The rearrangement links TRBV7-8 to TRBJ2-3, with 7 bases that match TRBD1. CDR3 length: 16 residues. Germline CDR1 reads SGHVS; CDR2 reads FQNEAQ. The junction had 14 bases not matched to a gene; V was cut back by 5 bases and J by 6 bases.

CDR3 nucleotides: TGTGCCAGCACCGAGGCCCCGGGCACTGAAGCTTTCTTT. Amino acid sequence: CASTEAPGTEAFF. The chain has TRBV7-2 and TRBJ1-1; unclear D gene. CDR3 length: 13 amino acids. V lost 7 bases, J lost 4 bases, and 13 bases lay in between. CDR1 and CDR2 (germline): SGHTA, FQGNSA.

This clone appeared a single time. The genes are TRBV19 and TRBJ2-1; possibly TRBD1 for D (6 bases). The CDR3 is 15 residues long. The ends were cut back, 3 bases at V and 2 bases at J, with 11 bases in the middle. Germline CDR1 and CDR2: LNHDA and SQIVND (reference sequence). The CDR3 loop reads CASSIRAGAYNEQFF. The CDR3 DNA sequence: TGTGCCAGTAGTATTAGGGCAGGGGCCTACAATGAGCAGTTCTTC.

V and J are TRBV9 and TRBJ1-1; no firm D call. Looked up from germline, CDR1 is SGDLS and CDR2 is YYNGEE. V lost 0 bases, J lost 0 bases, and 9 bases lay in between. This CDR3 spans 15 amino acids. In DNA, the CDR3 is TGTGCCAGCAGCGTAGGTGGCCTCATGAACACTGAAGCTTTCTTT. Protein sequence: CASSVGGLMNTEAFF.

The gene calls are TRBV7-3 and TRBJ2-1; 7 nucleotides match TRBD2. CDR1 is SGHTA and CDR2 is FQGTGA in the germline V gene. V lost 0 bases and J lost 5; bases outside the gene matches: 4. This CDR3 region has 15 residues. CDR3 sequence (DNA): TGTGCCAGCAGCTTAACTAGCGGGCGCCACAATGAGCAGTTCTTC. This translates into CASSLTSGRHNEQFF.